Shown below are 20 T cell receptor beta chains from a single sample sequenced in a study of cytomegalovirus exposure and HLA in healthy donors. Using immunoSEQ multiplex PCR, the repertoire was profiled, and TCRdb retains in-frame clones only, with some absent. The repertoire has a few hundred thousand clones, more than 85% of them found once; the top ten carry 12%. Sequencing was performed on PBMCs. Every receptor here comes from a young man in good health and CMV-seropositive.

V is TRBV27 and J is TRBJ2-2; 8 bases fit TRBD1. There are 17 residues in the CDR3. V trimming: 2 bases; J trimming: 3 bases; junction bases outside the gene matches: 8. In germline, CDR1 is MNHEY, CDR2 SMNVEV (reference sequence). Here the CDR3 reads CASSLRPWTGYTGELFF. The CDR3 DNA sequence: TGTGCCAGCAGTTTACGTCCCTGGACAGGGTACACCGGGGAGCTGTTTTTT.

CDR3 coding DNA: TGCAGCGTCTCCAAACGTGGGACAGGCATGAACACTGAAGCTTTCTTT. Its protein product is CSVSKRGTGMNTEAFF. This rearrangement joins TRBV29-1 to TRBJ1-1, with TRBD1 matching over 8 bases. The CDR3 spans 16 residues. CDR1 is SQVTM, CDR2 ANQGSEA, per germline. The ends lost 6 bases at V and 0 bases at J; junction bases unmatched: 12.

The chain employs TRBV7-2 and TRBJ2-1, with 10 bases identical to TRBD2. The CDR3 consists of 16 residues. V lost 5 bases to trimming and J lost 9 bases; unmatched junction nucleotides: 13. CDR1 is SGHTA, CDR2 FQGNSA, per germline. The CDR3, as DNA: TGTGCCAGCAGCATTCTAGCGGGAGTCTCTCGGGGTGAGCAGTTCTTC. Its translation: CASSILAGVSRGEQFF.

This sequence joins TRBV10-2 and TRBJ1-3; 8 positions agree with TRBD1. The CDR3 runs to 14 residues. Per germline, CDR1 WSHSY and CDR2 SAAADI. Losses at the gene ends were 6 bases for V and 3 bases for J; bases not matched to a gene: 4. CDR3 protein: CASSRGLDGNTIYF. The DNA of the CDR3 is TGCGCCAGCAGCAGGGGGCTCGATGGAAACACCATATATTTT.

The V and J genes are TRBV5-4 and TRBJ2-3, with D possibly being TRBD2 (6 bases). The germline V gene has CDR1 SGHNT and CDR2 YYREEE (reference sequence). This CDR3 has 16 residues. Trimming stripped 3 bases from V and 2 bases from J, with 16 bases between. CDR3 in amino acids: CASSYSIAELTDTQYF. The CDR3 DNA follows: TGTGCCAGCAGCTATAGTATAGCGGAGCTCACAGATACGCAGTATTTT.

The chain is built from TRBV28 and TRBJ1-2; 7 bases map to TRBD1. Germline V gene data show CDR1 as MDHEN and CDR2 as SYDVKM. This CDR3 contains 13 residues. V lost 6 bases, J lost 4 bases, and 5 bases stayed unmatched. Here the CDR3 reads CASSLDRVYGYTF. In DNA form, the CDR3 reads TGTGCCAGCAGCCTTGACAGGGTCTATGGCTACACCTTC.

The genes are TRBV9 and TRBJ2-3; D is possibly TRBD2 (5 bases). The CDR3 extends over 19 amino acids. Germline-derived CDR1 and CDR2 are SGDLS and YYNGEE. V lost 0 bases to trimming and J lost 6 bases, with 26 bases between them. This chain's CDR3 is CASSVGVSYGRGTMDTQYF. The CDR3 nucleotides read TGTGCCAGCAGCGTAGGGGTTAGCTACGGTCGGGGTACCATGGATACGCAGTATTTT.

The rearrangement links TRBV4-1 to TRBJ2-2; 11 bases agree with TRBD2. The V segment lost 3 bases and the J segment 5 bases; nucleotides outside the gene matches: 5. Per germline, CDR1 MGHRA and CDR2 YSYEKL. This CDR3 is 16 amino acids long. CDR3 nucleotides: TGCGCCAGCAGCCATTTTACTAGCGGGGGTACCGGGGAGCTGTTTTTT. Amino acids: CASSHFTSGGTGELFF.

The chain uses TRBV18 and TRBJ2-3; 12 nucleotides match TRBD1. This CDR3 contains 16 residues. The germline V gene encodes CDR1 KGHSH and CDR2 LQKENI. With 3 bases clipped from V and 6 bases from J, the junction kept 7 bases outside the gene matches. This CDR3 is CASSPSGTGGRDTQYF. For the CDR3, the DNA is TGTGCCAGCTCACCCTCGGGGACAGGGGGCCGGGATACGCAGTATTTT.

The rearrangement links TRBV29-1 to TRBJ2-7; 7 bases align to TRBD2. This CDR3 has 14 residues. The V and J ends lost 5 bases and 2 bases, in that order; junction bases with no gene match: 9. CDR1 SQVTM and CDR2 ANQGSEA come from the germline V gene. CDR3 sequence (DNA): TGCAGCGTTAAAAAACGGGGGGAAACCTACGAGCAGTACTTC. This sequence encodes CSVKKRGETYEQYF.

The chain recombines TRBV13 with TRBJ1-2; no definite D call. This CDR3 comprises 13 residues. The germline gives CDR1 PRHDT, CDR2 FYEKMQ (reference sequence). The germline V and J ends were trimmed by 3 bases and 3 bases, with 8 bases remaining between them. CDR3 region: CASSFSMDYGYTF. CDR3 nucleotides: TGTGCCAGCAGCTTTAGTATGGACTATGGCTACACCTTC.

Regarding this clone: Other DNA variants within this sample encode the same CDR3. V and J are TRBV20-1 and TRBJ2-7; unclear D gene. Germline V CDR1 and CDR2: DFQATT, SNEGSKA (reference sequence). The CDR3 is made up of 10 amino acids. Trimming removed 5 bases from V and 1 base from J, with 3 bases in between. Here the CDR3 reads CSASSYEQYF. DNA for the CDR3: TGCAGTGCTTCGTCCTACGAGCAGTACTTC.

The table lists this clone with a few counts. The CDR3 loop is CASSTQNQETQYF. The CDR3 DNA reads TGTGCCAGCAGCACGCAGAACCAAGAGACCCAGTACTTC. This chain uses TRBV5-6 with TRBJ2-5; D ambiguous. Germline V lookup: CDR1 SGHDT, CDR2 YYEEEE. The CDR3 covers 13 residues. The V gene lost 4 bases and the J gene lost 0 bases, with 7 bases spanning the gap.

V is TRBV6-5 and J is TRBJ2-7; 8 nucleotides line up with TRBD1. The ends lost 2 bases at V and 4 bases at J; junction bases unmatched: 4. The CDR3 spans 14 residues. Germline V CDR1 and CDR2: MNHEY, SVGAGI. The DNA of the CDR3 is TGTGCCAGCAGTTACCTGGACAGGGCGTACGAGCAGTACTTC. Protein sequence: CASSYLDRAYEQYF.

The rearrangement uses TRBV6-1 and TRBJ2-2; TRBD1 agrees at 7 bases. J lost 4 bases, V lost 7 bases, and 9 bases had no gene match. This CDR3 is 15 amino acids long. Germline loops: CDR1 MNHNS, CDR2 SASEGT. Here the CDR3 reads CASTLGQSFTGELFF. The CDR3, as DNA: TGTGCCAGCACCCTGGGACAGAGCTTCACCGGGGAGCTGTTTTTT.

The rearrangement uses TRBV27 and TRBJ2-5, with 7 bases fitting TRBD2. This CDR3 has 14 amino acids. With 5 bases clipped from V and 1 base from J, the junction kept 4 bases outside the gene matches. Looked up from germline, CDR1 is MNHEY and CDR2 is SMNVEV (reference sequence). CDR3 sequence reads: CASSPSGSQETQYF. CDR3 nucleotides: TGTGCCAGCAGTCCTAGCGGATCCCAAGAGACCCAGTACTTC.

The V and J genes are TRBV18 and TRBJ2-5; TRBD1 is a possible D gene (5 bases). The CDR3 totals 14 residues. CDR1 KGHSH and CDR2 LQKENI come from the germline V gene. V lost 2 bases, J lost 2 bases, and 9 bases lay in between. CDR3 amino acids: CASSPTDTQETQYF. The DNA of the CDR3 is TGTGCCAGCTCACCAACGGACACACAAGAGACCCAGTACTTC. The complete variable domain, with remaining parts taken from reference TRBV18 and TRBJ2-5, reads NAGVMQNPRHLVRRRGQEARLRCSPMKGHSHVYWYRQLPEEGLKFMVYLQKENIIDESGMPKERFSAEFPKEGPSILRIQQVVRGDSAAYFCASSPTDTQETQYFGPGTRLLVL.

This chain joins TRBV25-1 and TRBJ1-2, with D unclear. Germline V gene data show CDR1 as MGHDK and CDR2 as SYGVNS. The V gene lost 2 bases and the J gene lost 8 bases, with 15 bases spanning the gap. This CDR3 has 14 residues. CDR3 in amino acids: CASSEGSAYRGYTF. The CDR3 DNA sequence: TGTGCCAGCAGTGAAGGTAGCGCTTATAGGGGCTACACCTTC.

J is TRBJ1-1 and V is TRBV28; TRBD1 is a possible D gene (6 bases). Trimming left V 6 bases short and J 4 bases short, with 15 bases between. CDR1 is MDHEN, CDR2 SYDVKM, per germline. The CDR3 is 14 residues long. The CDR3 DNA reads as TGTGCCAGCAGGGTGGGGGGCGCCGGCACTGAAGCTTTCTTT. This translates into CASRVGGAGTEAFF.

The gene calls are TRBV2 and TRBJ2-2, with a tentative D call TRBD2 (6 bases). This CDR3 is built from 14 residues. Germline assignment: CDR1 SNHLY and CDR2 FYNNEI. Trimming removed 7 bases from V and 5 bases from J, with 14 bases in between. DNA for the CDR3: TGTGCCAGCAATGACGGGAGTGATACCGGGGAGCTGTTTTTT. It is translated as CASNDGSDTGELFF.